This is a list of T cell receptor beta chains from one sample in a study of CD8 T cells in Susac syndrome. TCRdb called the immunoSEQ multiplex PCR reads again in MiXCR, with one record for every CDR3 protein. The sample contains 84,000 or so distinct CDR3 sequences, 94% of which appear only once. Sequencing was carried out using CD8+ T cells from PBMCs. The receptors originated from a human donor with Susac syndrome. CDR3s leave out the opening cysteine and the closing phenylalanine or tryptophan. Fields, in order: clone size, V gene, CDR3 protein. Only some rows state a clone size, as once, few, many or a class for expanded clones.

NA	TRBV29-1	SVAGDGELF
NA	TRBV6-4	ASSDSTGGGYT
NA	TRBV15	ATSVNRGRNTGELF
NA	TRBV7-9	ASRGQGDHNEQF
NA	TRBV7-9	ASSFPPLGLAGGGDEQF
NA	TRBV27	ASSITGHLMTDTQY
NA	TRBV12-3/TRBV12-4	ASKTSGGDSYNEQF
once	TRBV27	ASSLLVPGTGTYEQY
NA	TRBV19	ASSIDRTVWEDTQY
NA	TRBV5-4	ASSLATGEVQETQY
once	TRBV20-1	SARPYQALSYNEQF
NA	TRBV20-1	SATTVVQREWRGKGEQF
NA	TRBV30	AEGEREQY
NA	TRBV20-1	SAPGLAGGPHEQF
NA	TRBV28	ASSLFESPGPSSYNEQF
NA	TRBV29-1	SVGDYGNSGNTIY
once	TRBV7-8	ASSLATGPLH
NA	TRBV29-1	SVWGSGANVLT
NA	TRBV12-3/TRBV12-4	ASSLSLLAEARDTQY
NA	TRBV9	ASSVAVGHGYEQY
NA	TRBV4-2	ASSPGAGGEGH
NA	TRBV12-3/TRBV12-4	ASSAPGDYEQY
NA	TRBV7-2	ASSLGFSQSQSSYNEQF
NA	TRBV30	AWRYSSSGNTIY
once	TRBV9	ASSVGHEQF
NA	TRBV27	ASSLRTDMNTEAF
NA	TRBV6-1	ASSHHPQQSGYGYT
NA	TRBV30	AWSGGTYEQY
NA	TRBV27	AIQFGNEQY
NA	TRBV7-2	ASSSRGYSYEQY
NA	TRBV27	ASSLSGLLGQPQH
NA	TRBV30	AWSGAVYEQY
NA	TRBV7-9	ASSLVGSGKKYEQY
NA	TRBV30	AWSTMSSYEQY
NA	TRBV27	ASSPGNRGNGYT
NA	TRBV27	ASSLFPGQTNEQF
NA	TRBV15	ATSRDPSMNEQF
NA	TRBV6-4	ASASGDTDTQY
NA	TRBV7-9	ASSAEDLAGVENEQF
once	TRBV19	ASSPGLASYEQY
NA	TRBV5-4	ASSPRGPGTEAF
NA	TRBV6-4	ASSEKAGAHNEQF
NA	TRBV25-1	ASRFGGGSYNEQF
NA	TRBV5-4	ASSHGTANTEAF
NA	TRBV13	ASTHGISGPDTQY
once	TRBV28	ASGGQDNEQF
NA	TRBV7-9	ASSFGGRSTDTQY
NA	TRBV12-5	ASGLPPSRDRNLSGANVLT
NA	TRBV7-9	ASSNRLAGNNEQF
NA	TRBV7-8	ASSRANEQF
NA	TRBV20-1	SARGIGQDGFEQF
NA	TRBV5-4	ASSPLQDETQY
NA	TRBV12-3/TRBV12-4	ASSLPGGQPQH
once	TRBV3-1	ASSQAYGSGELF
NA	TRBV5-1	ASSLEDSSYEQY